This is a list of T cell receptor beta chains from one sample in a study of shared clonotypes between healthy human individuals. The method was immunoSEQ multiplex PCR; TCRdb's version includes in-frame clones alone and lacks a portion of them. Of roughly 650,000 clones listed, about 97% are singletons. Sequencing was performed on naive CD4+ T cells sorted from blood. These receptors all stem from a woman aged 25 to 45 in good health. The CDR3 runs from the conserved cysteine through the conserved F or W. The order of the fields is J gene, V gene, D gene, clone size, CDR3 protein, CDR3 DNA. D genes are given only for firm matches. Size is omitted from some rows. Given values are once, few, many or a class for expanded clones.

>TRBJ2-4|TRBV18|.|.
CASSPDEVKAKNIQYF
TGTGCCAGCTCACCAGATGAGGTGAAAGCCAAAAACATTCAGTACTTC
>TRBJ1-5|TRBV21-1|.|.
CASRLSVLHWHHQPQHF
TGTGCCAGCAGATTAAGTGTGCTACATTGGCATCATCAGCCCCAGCATTTT
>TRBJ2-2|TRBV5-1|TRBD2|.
CASSLSLAGIGELFF
TGCGCCAGCAGCTTGTCACTAGCGGGGATCGGGGAGCTGTTTTTT
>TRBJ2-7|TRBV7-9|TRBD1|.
CASSPGTGHYEQYF
TGTGCCAGCAGCCCAGGGACAGGGCATTACGAGCAGTACTTC
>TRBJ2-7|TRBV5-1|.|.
CASGPASSEQYF
TGCGCCAGCGGCCCTGCGAGTAGCGAGCAGTACTTC
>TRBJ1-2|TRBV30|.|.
CAWRTPPGFGYTF
TGTGCCTGGAGGACCCCACCGGGATTTGGCTACACCTTC
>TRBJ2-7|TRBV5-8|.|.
CASSRAAGMYEQYF
TGTGCCAGCAGCCGGGCTGCGGGCATGTACGAGCAGTACTTC
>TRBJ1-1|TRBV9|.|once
CASSVVGGAVTEAFF
TGTGCCAGCAGCGTAGTCGGGGGGGCGGTTACTGAAGCTTTCTTT
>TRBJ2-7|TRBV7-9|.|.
CASSLIPYEQYF
TGTGCCAGCAGCTTAATCCCCTACGAGCAGTACTTC
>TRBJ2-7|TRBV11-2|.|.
CASSLVEGEYEQYF
TGTGCCAGCAGCTTAGTCGAGGGAGAATACGAGCAGTACTTC
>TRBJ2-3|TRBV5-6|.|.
CASSRQGTDTQYF
TGTGCCAGCTCCCGACAGGGCACAGATACGCAGTATTTT
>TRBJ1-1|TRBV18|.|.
CASSPHPQENTEAFF
TGTGCCAGCTCACCCCATCCCCAGGAGAACACTGAAGCTTTCTTT
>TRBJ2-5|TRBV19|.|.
CASSPGLFRRLTQYF
TGTGCCAGTAGTCCGGGACTGTTTCGGAGGTTGACCCAGTACTTC
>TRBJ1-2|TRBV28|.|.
CASSSGGSYGYTF
TGTGCCAGCAGTTCCGGGGGATCCTATGGCTACACCTTC